The source of this T cell receptor beta chain is a study of blood T cell repertoires in COVID-19. Study in general: The samples span acute and convalescent COVID-19 from the United States, Italy and Spain. T cells, B-cell-depleted T cells, or PBMCs supplied cDNA or gDNA.

Data came from immunoSEQ multiplex PCR; TCRdb stores just in-frame clones and leaves some out. The sample has about 200,000 clones; approximately 87% are singletons. The CDR3 consists of 15 residues. V was clipped by 0 bases and J by 8 bases; unmatched bases: 7. CDR1 GTSNPN and CDR2 SVGIG come from the germline V gene (reference sequence). The receptor was derived from a man between 60 and 75 years old who had recovered from COVID-19. The sample was peripheral blood. The rearrangement uses TRBV30 and TRBJ1-4, with TRBD1 matching over 9 bases. This CDR3 reads CAWSVGGQGGEKLFF. CDR3 in DNA: TGTGCCTGGAGTGTTGGGGGACAGGGTGGAGAAAAACTGTTTTTT. Using reference TRBV30 and TRBJ1-4 for the parts outside the CDR3, the full variable domain is SQTIHQWPATLVQPVGSPLSLECTVEGTSNPNLYWYRQAAGRGLQLLFYSVGIGQISSEVPQNLSASRPQDRQFILSSKKLLLSDSGFYLCAWSVGGQGGEKLFFGSGTQLSVL.